The rows below give T cell receptor beta chains drawn from one sample of a study of CD8 T cells in ankylosing spondylitis. TCRdb processed the 5' RACE reads anew with MiXCR; each CDR3 protein has one entry. The sample yields 200,000 to 250,000 distinct CDR3 sequences, roughly 8.2% seen once. The sample comprised blood, either unsorted or a sorted T cell fraction (not recorded which). These receptors came from a female donor with ankylosing spondylitis or in good health (not recorded which). Each CDR3 is given with its conserved first and last residue. A D gene is named only where the DNA matches it firmly. Size values are once, few and many counts, or a class for expanded clones, and some rows have none.

J gene: TRBJ2-1
V gene: TRBV7-2
clone size: NA
D gene: TRBD1
CDR3 DNA: TGTGCCAGCAGCGGCGGACAGGGCCGGTGGAATGAGCAGTTCTTC
CDR3 protein: CASSGGQGRWNEQFF

J gene: TRBJ1-1
V gene: TRBV7-9
clone size: many
D gene: NA
CDR3 DNA: TGTGCCAGCAGCCCGTACAGCACTGAAGCTTTCTTT
CDR3 protein: CASSPYSTEAFF

J gene: TRBJ2-1
V gene: TRBV29-1
clone size: many
D gene: NA
CDR3 DNA: TGCAGCGTGCAGGGTACGGCGAGCAATGAGCAGTTCTTC
CDR3 protein: CSVQGTASNEQFF

J gene: TRBJ2-7
V gene: TRBV12-3/TRBV12-4
clone size: many
D gene: NA
CDR3 DNA: TGTGCCAGCAGTGATCCATACGAGCAGTACTTC
CDR3 protein: CASSDPYEQYF

J gene: TRBJ1-5
V gene: TRBV20-1
clone size: few
D gene: TRBD1
CDR3 DNA: TGCAGTGCTATGACAGGGGGAAATAATCAGCCCCAGCATTTT
CDR3 protein: CSAMTGGNNQPQHF

J gene: TRBJ1-2
V gene: TRBV7-5
clone size: many
D gene: NA
CDR3 DNA: NA
CDR3 protein: CISVSEPTPMDICNYGYTF

J gene: TRBJ2-5
V gene: TRBV6-1
clone size: few
D gene: NA
CDR3 DNA: TGTGCCAGCAGCCCACAGTGGGGTTTACAAGAGACCCAGTACTTC
CDR3 protein: CASSPQWGLQETQYF

J gene: TRBJ2-5
V gene: TRBV20-1
clone size: few
D gene: NA
CDR3 DNA: TGCAGTGCTGCACCGGCGGGACTCCCTCAGGAGACCCAGTACTTC
CDR3 protein: CSAAPAGLPQETQYF

J gene: TRBJ2-3
V gene: TRBV7-2
clone size: many
D gene: NA
CDR3 DNA: TGTGCCAGCAGCCTTCAGACCAAGGCAGATACGCAGTATTTT
CDR3 protein: CASSLQTKADTQYF

J gene: TRBJ2-1
V gene: TRBV10-3
clone size: many
D gene: TRBD2
CDR3 DNA: TGTGCCACCACTGGACTAGCTGGAGGATTGAGCTCCTACAATGAGCAGTTCTTC
CDR3 protein: CATTGLAGGLSSYNEQFF

J gene: TRBJ2-7
V gene: TRBV20-1
clone size: many
D gene: TRBD2
CDR3 DNA: TGCAGTGCTAGTGGACTAGCGGGAGGTAAAGGGTTCGAGCAGTACTTC
CDR3 protein: CSASGLAGGKGFEQYF

J gene: TRBJ2-1
V gene: TRBV7-9
clone size: few
D gene: NA
CDR3 DNA: TGTGCCAGCAAACCCTACAATGAGCAGTTCTTC
CDR3 protein: CASKPYNEQFF

J gene: TRBJ2-1
V gene: TRBV20-1
clone size: many
D gene: TRBD2
CDR3 DNA: TGCAGTGCTGCCCCCGACCTAGCGGGCGCTCGGGAAGAGCAGTTCTTC
CDR3 protein: CSAAPDLAGAREEQFF

J gene: TRBJ2-3
V gene: TRBV20-1
clone size: many
D gene: TRBD1
CDR3 DNA: TGCAGTGCTTCCGGGACAGGAGTATTTAGCACAGATACGCAGTATTTT
CDR3 protein: CSASGTGVFSTDTQYF

J gene: TRBJ2-7
V gene: TRBV3-1
clone size: many
D gene: NA
CDR3 DNA: TGTGCCAGCAGCCACGGGCCATTAGGCGAGCAGTACTTC
CDR3 protein: CASSHGPLGEQYF

J gene: TRBJ2-3
V gene: TRBV7-2
clone size: many
D gene: NA
CDR3 DNA: TGTGCCAGCAGCACCGCGTCAGATACGCAGTATTTT
CDR3 protein: CASSTASDTQYF

J gene: TRBJ2-5
V gene: TRBV19
clone size: few
D gene: NA
CDR3 DNA: TGTGCCAGTAGTATAGCGTCCGGGCGGGAGACCCAGTACTTC
CDR3 protein: CASSIASGRETQYF

J gene: TRBJ2-1
V gene: TRBV5-5
clone size: many
D gene: NA
CDR3 DNA: TGTGCCAGCAGCTTGGCCTTGGCAGGAGCAGGGGAGCAGTTCTTC
CDR3 protein: CASSLALAGAGEQFF

J gene: TRBJ1-2
V gene: TRBV27
clone size: many
D gene: TRBD1
CDR3 DNA: TGTGCCAGCAGTTGGCGACAGGGAGGCTATGGCTACACCTTC
CDR3 protein: CASSWRQGGYGYTF

J gene: TRBJ2-5
V gene: TRBV6-1
clone size: many
D gene: NA
CDR3 DNA: TGTGCCAGCAGGACCGGCCGAAGAGAGACCCAGTACTTC
CDR3 protein: CASRTGRRETQYF

J gene: TRBJ2-1
V gene: TRBV4-3
clone size: few
D gene: TRBD2
CDR3 DNA: TGCGCCAGCAGCCAAGGACTAGCGGGAGGCCTCAGCTCCTACAATGAGCAGTTCTTC
CDR3 protein: CASSQGLAGGLSSYNEQFF

J gene: TRBJ1-1
V gene: TRBV7-2
clone size: NA
D gene: NA
CDR3 DNA: TGTGCCAGCAGCTTAGGGCATTTGGGAGCTTTCTTT
CDR3 protein: CASSLGHLGAFF

J gene: TRBJ1-2
V gene: TRBV27
clone size: many
D gene: NA
CDR3 DNA: TGTGCCAGCCGCGACAGAAGCTCTTATGGCTACACCTTC
CDR3 protein: CASRDRSSYGYTF

J gene: TRBJ2-1
V gene: TRBV11-1
clone size: many
D gene: NA
CDR3 DNA: TGTGCCAGCAGCTTCTCACGGCGGCAGGGGTGGGGTAATGAGCAGTTCTTC
CDR3 protein: CASSFSRRQGWGNEQFF

J gene: TRBJ1-6
V gene: TRBV7-9
clone size: few
D gene: NA
CDR3 DNA: TGTGCCAGCAGCGGTAATTCACCCCTCCACTTT
CDR3 protein: CASSGNSPLHF

J gene: TRBJ2-5
V gene: TRBV3-1
clone size: many
D gene: TRBD1
CDR3 DNA: TGTGCCAGCAGCCTCGGGACAGGGAAATGGCAAGAGACCCAGTACTTC
CDR3 protein: CASSLGTGKWQETQYF

J gene: TRBJ2-1
V gene: TRBV2
clone size: many
D gene: TRBD1
CDR3 DNA: TGTGCCAGCAGTGATATTACGGCGGGACAGGGTGACGATGAGCAGTTCTTC
CDR3 protein: CASSDITAGQGDDEQFF

J gene: TRBJ2-3
V gene: TRBV20-1
clone size: NA
D gene: NA
CDR3 DNA: TGCAGTGCTAGTGTGACGCTCCGGAGTGATACGCAGTATTTT
CDR3 protein: CSASVTLRSDTQYF

J gene: TRBJ2-3
V gene: TRBV19
clone size: NA
D gene: NA
CDR3 DNA: TGTGCCAGTAGTCCACGAGGATTCGGAGGCACAGATACGCAGTATTTT
CDR3 protein: CASSPRGFGGTDTQYF

J gene: TRBJ1-5
V gene: TRBV6-1
clone size: NA
D gene: NA
CDR3 DNA: TGTGCCAGCAGCCCGGACCTCAATCAGCCCCAGCATTTT
CDR3 protein: CASSPDLNQPQHF

J gene: TRBJ2-7
V gene: TRBV11-2
clone size: NA
D gene: TRBD2
CDR3 DNA: TGTGCCAGCAGCTCCCCAGACGCCTTTCGGACTAGCGGATATTACGAGCAGTACTTC
CDR3 protein: CASSSPDAFRTSGYYEQYF

J gene: TRBJ1-1
V gene: TRBV12-3/TRBV12-4
clone size: many
D gene: TRBD1
CDR3 DNA: TGTGCCAGCAGCCGAAGGGGACAGACCTACACTGAAGCTTTCTTT
CDR3 protein: CASSRRGQTYTEAFF

J gene: TRBJ1-6
V gene: TRBV7-2
clone size: NA
D gene: TRBD1
CDR3 DNA: TGTGCCAGCAGCTTAGTTGGGACAGGGAATTCACCCCTCCACTTT
CDR3 protein: CASSLVGTGNSPLHF

J gene: TRBJ2-7
V gene: TRBV5-5
clone size: many
D gene: NA
CDR3 DNA: TGTGCCAGCAGCTCCCTGGAAAGGGATGAGTACTTC
CDR3 protein: CASSSLERDEYF

J gene: TRBJ2-3
V gene: TRBV7-2
clone size: many
D gene: NA
CDR3 DNA: TGTGCCAGCAGTCCTGGACCTCATACGCAGTATTTT
CDR3 protein: CASSPGPHTQYF

J gene: TRBJ2-5
V gene: TRBV29-1
clone size: NA
D gene: NA
CDR3 DNA: TGCAGTTACAACCCCGACTCTCAGGAGACCCAGTACTTC
CDR3 protein: CSYNPDSQETQYF

J gene: TRBJ1-4
V gene: TRBV30
clone size: NA
D gene: TRBD1
CDR3 DNA: TGTGCCTGGAGCCGGGACAGGGGATTAGGAGAAAAACTGTTTTTT
CDR3 protein: CAWSRDRGLGEKLFF

J gene: TRBJ2-2
V gene: TRBV21-1
clone size: many
D gene: NA
CDR3 DNA: TGTGCCAGCAGCAAACACAGGCGTGACACCGGGGAGCTGTTTTTT
CDR3 protein: CASSKHRRDTGELFF

J gene: TRBJ1-1
V gene: TRBV6-2/TRBV6-3
clone size: many
D gene: NA
CDR3 DNA: TGTGCCAGCAGCCACCGTTTAACAGGCATGAACACTGAAGCTTTCTTT
CDR3 protein: CASSHRLTGMNTEAFF

J gene: TRBJ2-5
V gene: TRBV9
clone size: many
D gene: TRBD1
CDR3 DNA: TGTGCCAGCAGCCCCCGGGACAGGGGGCAAGAGACCCAGTACTTC
CDR3 protein: CASSPRDRGQETQYF

J gene: TRBJ2-3
V gene: TRBV25-1
clone size: many
D gene: NA
CDR3 DNA: TGTGCCAGCAGTGAAGGGAGAATCTCAGATACGCAGTATTTT
CDR3 protein: CASSEGRISDTQYF

J gene: TRBJ2-7
V gene: TRBV7-8
clone size: few
D gene: NA
CDR3 DNA: TGTGCCAGCTCCCCCCAAAACCCCGAGCAGTACTTC
CDR3 protein: CASSPQNPEQYF

J gene: TRBJ1-1
V gene: TRBV29-1
clone size: many
D gene: TRBD1
CDR3 DNA: TGCAGCGTTGACCCCGACAGGGGGAAAACTGAAGCTTTCTTT
CDR3 protein: CSVDPDRGKTEAFF

J gene: TRBJ1-5
V gene: TRBV29-1
clone size: NA
D gene: NA
CDR3 DNA: TGCAGCGCCGGGGGTTCCAAAAATCAGCCCCAGCATTTT
CDR3 protein: CSAGGSKNQPQHF

J gene: TRBJ2-1
V gene: TRBV4-2
clone size: few
D gene: TRBD2
CDR3 DNA: TGTGCCAGCAGCCAAGGGACTAGCGGGAGGGCCCACAATGAGCAGTTCTTC
CDR3 protein: CASSQGTSGRAHNEQFF

J gene: TRBJ2-5
V gene: TRBV3-1
clone size: many
D gene: NA
CDR3 DNA: TGTGCCAGCAGCCACGGGACTGGAGAGACCCAGTACTTC
CDR3 protein: CASSHGTGETQYF

J gene: TRBJ2-1
V gene: TRBV5-4
clone size: many
D gene: TRBD2
CDR3 DNA: TGTGCCAGCAGCGCTAGCGGGAGGGCTATCAATGAGCAGTTCTTC
CDR3 protein: CASSASGRAINEQFF

J gene: TRBJ2-1
V gene: TRBV5-5
clone size: many
D gene: NA
CDR3 DNA: TGTGCCAGCAGCCCCTCGAGCCCCTCGGCCAATGAGCAGTTCTTC
CDR3 protein: CASSPSSPSANEQFF

J gene: TRBJ2-7
V gene: TRBV28
clone size: many
D gene: TRBD1
CDR3 DNA: TGTGCCAGCCACGGGACAGCATACGAGCAGTACTTC
CDR3 protein: CASHGTAYEQYF

J gene: TRBJ2-1
V gene: TRBV15
clone size: few
D gene: NA
CDR3 DNA: TGTGCCACCCTCCGTTACAATGAGCAGTTCTTC
CDR3 protein: CATLRYNEQFF

J gene: TRBJ1-2
V gene: TRBV6-1
clone size: few
D gene: TRBD1
CDR3 DNA: TGTGCCAGCAGTCCGTGGACAGGGGTTAGCTATGGCTACACCTTC
CDR3 protein: CASSPWTGVSYGYTF